These 26 T cell receptor beta chains were all obtained from the same sample, sequenced in a study of T cell responses to AZD1222 COVID-19 vaccine. Libraries were prepared by immunoSEQ multiplex PCR; TCRdb keeps only in-frame clonotypes and omits some of them. Altogether under 150,000 clones are present, roughly nine tenths being singletons, with the ten largest covering about 3%. The sequencing here drew on peripheral blood, taken on day 0 of AZD1222 vaccination. The receptor set was obtained from an adult in good health.

This chain connects TRBV5-5 to TRBJ2-2; 8 nucleotides line up with TRBD2. Germline lookup yields CDR1 SGHKS and CDR2 YYEKEE (reference sequence). The V gene end was trimmed by 1 base and the J gene end by 6 bases; junction bases not matched to a gene: 5. This CDR3 is built from 15 residues. The CDR3, as DNA: TGTGCCAGCAGCTTGCGGACTAGCATGGCCGGGGAGCTGTTTTTT. Its translation: CASSLRTSMAGELFF.

For the CDR3, the DNA is TGCAGCGTTGCAAGAGGGAGCGGGAGGCTCACAGATACGCAGTATTTT. It specifies CSVARGSGRLTDTQYF. The V call is TRBV29-1, the J call TRBJ2-3, with 9 nucleotides matching TRBD2. There are 16 residues in the CDR3. Germline V lookup: CDR1 SQVTM, CDR2 ANQGSEA. V shed 4 bases and J 2 bases; nucleotides not matched to a gene: 10.

The chain carries TRBV5-6 and TRBJ1-2; 7 positions agree with TRBD1. Germline CDR1 is SGHDT and CDR2 is YYEEEE. The trim removed 4 bases at V and 4 bases at J, leaving 4 bases unmatched. CDR3 length: 13 amino acids. The chain's CDR3 is CASSSDRAYGYTF. The CDR3 DNA sequence: TGTGCCAGCAGCAGCGACAGGGCCTATGGCTACACCTTC.

CDR3 protein: CASSYDPAYNSPLHF. The CDR3 bases are TGTGCCAGCAGTTACGACCCGGCCTATAATTCACCCCTCCACTTT. The chain is built from TRBV6-2 or TRBV6-3 and TRBJ1-6; D is uncertain. The CDR3 contains 15 residues. The V gene's germline CDR1 is MNHEY and CDR2 SVGEGT. V was shortened by 2 bases and J by 2 bases, with 7 bases between the two germline ends.

This clone appeared once. The rearrangement joins TRBV10-3 to TRBJ1-3; the D is unclear. V was trimmed by 2 bases and J by 0 bases, leaving 11 bases between them. This CDR3 is 16 amino acids long. The V gene's germline CDR1 is ENHRY and CDR2 SYGVKD. CDR3 DNA: TGTGCCATCAGTGAGCCCCCACATTCCTCTGGAAACACCATATATTTT. Its translation: CAISEPPHSSGNTIYF.

The gene calls are TRBV11-2 and TRBJ2-7; D might be TRBD2 (5 bases). Deletions cut 1 base from V and 5 bases from J, with 9 bases between. Germline lookup yields CDR1 SGHAT and CDR2 FQNNGV. CDR3 size: 13 residues. The CDR3 sequence: CASSLALADEQYF. Here the CDR3 DNA reads TGTGCCAGCAGCTTAGCTCTAGCTGACGAGCAGTACTTC.

This chain links TRBV30 with TRBJ2-1, with a possible D match to TRBD2 (5 bases). V dropped 2 bases and J dropped 2 bases, with 13 bases sitting between them. The CDR3 contains 15 residues. Germline V CDR1 and CDR2: GTSNPN, SVGIG (reference sequence). The CDR3 loop reads CAWSRLSRTYNEQFF. The CDR3 region has the DNA TGTGCCTGGAGTCGACTAAGCAGAACCTACAATGAGCAGTTCTTC.

The V and J genes are TRBV24-1 and TRBJ2-2; possible D gene TRBD1, 5 bases. The ends were cut back, 4 bases at V and 4 bases at J, with 9 bases in the middle. This CDR3 is 14 amino acids long. Per the germline V gene, CDR1 is KGHDR and CDR2 is SFDVKD. In DNA form, the CDR3 reads TGTGCCACCAGTGACGACAGATTCACCGGGGAGCTGTTTTTT. This encodes CATSDDRFTGELFF.

The rearrangement joins TRBV7-2 to TRBJ2-1; D might be TRBD1 (6 bases). The CDR3 is 14 residues long. The V end was cut by 2 bases, the J end by 6 bases, with 11 bases between. CDR1 and CDR2 (germline): SGHTA, FQGNSA. The CDR3, as DNA: TGTGCCAGCAGCTTACTAGGGGGTCGCAATGAGCAGTTCTTC. Translating it yields CASSLLGGRNEQFF.

The rearrangement joins TRBV1 to TRBJ2-2. TRBV1 is deemed a pseudogene. The CDR3 is 17 residues long. In DNA form, the CDR3 reads TGCACCAGCAGCCAAGACAGGGGAGCGGAGGGTACCGGGGAGCTGTTTTTT. Its protein product is CTSSQDRGAEGTGELFF.

This chain uses TRBV7-9 with TRBJ2-7; D may be TRBD1 or TRBD2 (5 bases each). Germline V gives CDR1 SEHNR, CDR2 FQNEAQ (reference sequence). V was shortened by 5 bases and J by 3 bases, with 23 bases between the two germline ends. This CDR3 has 17 amino acids. CDR3 residues: CASSEERGRVGSYEQYF. The CDR3 region has the DNA TGTGCCAGCAGCGAGGAGAGGGGCAGGGTAGGTAGCTACGAGCAGTACTTC. Using reference TRBV7-9 and TRBJ2-7 for the parts outside the CDR3, the full variable domain is DTGVSQNPRHKITKRGQNVTFRCDPISEHNRLYWYRQTLGQGPEFLTYFQNEAQLEKSRLLSDRFSAERPKGSFSTLEIQRTEQGDSAMYLCASSEERGRVGSYEQYFGPGTRLTVT.

This clone was seen a single time. The V gene is TRBV6-5, the J gene TRBJ1-2, with 8 bases fitting TRBD1. The CDR3 has 15 residues. Trimming cost V 6 bases and J 2 bases; bases outside gene matches: 8. Germline CDR1 reads MNHEY; CDR2 reads SVGAGI. The CDR3 DNA follows: TGTGCCAGCAGCGACGGTAGGACAGGGAACTATGGCTACACCTTC. Translating it yields CASSDGRTGNYGYTF.

The chain combines TRBV15 with TRBJ2-5; no definite D call. Germline CDR1 LNHNV, CDR2 YYDKDF (reference sequence). V lost 0 bases and J 5 bases, leaving 16 bases between the germline ends. This CDR3 region has 16 residues. The DNA of the CDR3 is TGTGCCACCAGCAGAGAGGTGTCGGGCAGCCAGGAGACCCAGTACTTC. This sequence encodes CATSREVSGSQETQYF.

The genes are TRBV28 and TRBJ2-2; TRBD1 agrees at 8 bases. From germline, CDR1 is MDHEN and CDR2 SYDVKM. This CDR3 is 16 amino acids long. Trimming cost V 5 bases and J 5 bases; bases outside gene matches: 10. CDR3 residues: CASSLPSGGRTGELFF. The CDR3 coding sequence is TGTGCCAGCAGTCTTCCATCAGGGGGCCGGACCGGGGAGCTGTTTTTT.

The chain links TRBV6-2 or TRBV6-3 to TRBJ2-7; D may be TRBD2 (5 bases). Trimming pared 2 bases from V and 0 bases from J, leaving 14 bases between. The CDR3 consists of 16 residues. Germline CDR1 is MNHEY and CDR2 is SVGEGT. CDR3 residues: CASSYLPGAASYEQYF. For the CDR3, the DNA is TGTGCCAGCAGTTACCTGCCTGGAGCGGCCTCCTACGAGCAGTACTTC.

The chain combines TRBV5-6 with TRBJ1-2, with D possibly matching TRBD1 (5 bases). Germline V CDR1 and CDR2: SGHDT, YYEEEE. The CDR3 is made up of 14 amino acids. Trimming took off 3 bases at V and 7 bases at J, with 16 bases between the two ends. DNA for the CDR3: TGTGCCAGCAGCTCCCGGGACGGGTGGGGTGGCTACACCTTC. Translated, it gives CASSSRDGWGGYTF.

The chain employs TRBV3-1 (or the pseudogene TRBV3-2) and TRBJ2-3; no clear D gene. There are 13 residues in the CDR3. Between the trimmed V and J ends, which lost 3 bases and 2 bases, there was a span of 6 bases. The germline gives CDR1 LGHDT, CDR2 YNNKEL (reference sequence). CDR3 bases: TGTGCCAGCAGCCAGCGGACCACAGATACGCAGTATTTT. Protein: CASSQRTTDTQYF.

V gene TRBV12-2 combines with J gene TRBJ2-3; the DNA was not compared with TRBD2, the D call given in the table. TRBV12-2 is termed a pseudogene. CDR3 length: 18 amino acids. The CDR3 sequence: CASRLGLITQYYTDTQYF. In DNA, the CDR3 is TGTGCAAGTCGCTTAGGTCTGATCACTCAATATTACACAGATACGCAGTATTTT.

The chain couples TRBV30 to TRBJ2-3; D possibly corresponds to TRBD2 (6 bases). CDR1 GTSNPN and CDR2 SVGIG come from the germline V gene (reference sequence). The CDR3 has 15 amino acids. Trimming shortened V by 1 base and J by 5 bases, and 16 bases separated the two germline ends. The CDR3 sequence is CAWSEKQGLKDTQYF. CDR3 DNA sequence: TGTGCCTGGAGTGAAAAGCAGGGACTTAAAGATACGCAGTATTTT.

V is TRBV5-1 and J is TRBJ2-7; D is perhaps TRBD1 (6 bases). This CDR3 is 13 amino acids long. Germline CDR1 SGHRS, CDR2 YFSETQ. V lost 2 bases and J 1 base, leaving 7 bases between the germline ends. As DNA, the CDR3 is TGCGCCAGCAGCTTACAGGGTTCCTACGAGCAGTACTTC. It codes for CASSLQGSYEQYF.

This chain connects TRBV27 to TRBJ1-4, with 7 positions matching TRBD1. Trimming removed 5 bases from V and 4 bases from J; junction bases left unmatched: 13. CDR3 length: 17 residues. CDR1 is MNHEY and CDR2 is SMNVEV in the germline V gene (reference sequence). CDR3 sequence (DNA): TGTGCCAGCAGTCAAGGGCCCCGACAGGGCGGTAATGAAAAACTGTTTTTT. Protein: CASSQGPRQGGNEKLFF.

The gene calls are TRBV5-4 and TRBJ2-3, with D uncertain. In germline, CDR1 is SGHNT, CDR2 YYREEE (reference sequence). The V and J ends lost 0 bases and 6 bases respectively, with 11 bases between them. The CDR3 loop spans 14 amino acids. The chain's CDR3 is CASSLVGVEDTQYF. The CDR3 nucleotides are TGTGCCAGCAGCTTGGTTGGGGTGGAGGATACGCAGTATTTT. The complete variable domain, with remaining parts taken from reference TRBV5-4 and TRBJ2-3, reads ETGVTQSPTHLIKTRGQQVTLRCSSQSGHNTVSWYQQALGQGPQFIFQYYREEENGRGNFPPRFSGLQFPNYSSELNVNALELDDSALYLCASSLVGVEDTQYFGPGTRLTVL.

The chain joins TRBV4-1 to TRBJ1-6; D ambiguous. V was pared by 1 base and J by 6 bases, with 19 bases between. The CDR3 is 18 amino acids. CDR1 MGHRA and CDR2 YSYEKL come from the germline V gene. Written as DNA, the CDR3 is TGCGCCAGCAGCCAAGGCCCGGTGTCTACTTTAGTTAATTCACCCCTCCACTTT. It encodes CASSQGPVSTLVNSPLHF.

This chain links TRBV19 with TRBJ2-7; D remains ambiguous. The CDR3 consists of 11 residues. The V gene lost 5 bases and the J gene lost 7 bases, with 9 bases spanning the gap. Germline assignment: CDR1 LNHDA and CDR2 SQIVND (reference sequence). CDR3 sequence: CASSSHWEQYF. CDR3 nucleotide sequence: TGTGCCAGTAGTTCCCACTGGGAGCAGTACTTC.

The CDR3 region has the DNA TGTGCCAGCAGTTTATCCGGCTTCTACGAGCAGTACTTC. Translated: CASSLSGFYEQYF. This chain links TRBV27 with TRBJ2-7; D is unclear. This CDR3 comprises 13 residues. Trimming removed 0 bases from V and 3 bases from J, with 6 bases in between. Germline CDR1 and CDR2: MNHEY and SMNVEV (reference sequence).

This chain joins TRBV3-1 (or the pseudogene TRBV3-2) and TRBJ1-1; 7 bases match TRBD1. V dropped 1 base and J dropped 12; count of bases not matched to a gene: 5. The germline CDR1 and CDR2 sequences are LGHDT and YNNKEL (reference sequence). CDR3 length: 12 amino acids. This chain's CDR3 is CASSQAQGESFF. The CDR3 DNA reads TGTGCCAGCAGCCAAGCGCAGGGGGAATCTTTCTTT.